The 26 T cell receptor beta chains presented below share a single source sample, sequenced in a study of cytomegalovirus exposure and HLA in healthy donors. The primer mix had 60 Vbeta and 13 Jbeta primers. TCRdb's copy holds only in-frame clones and misses some; the assay was immunoSEQ multiplex PCR. This sample has approximately 110,000 clones; roughly 85% occur once, and the top ten carry 2.5% to 3.5%. The sequenced material came from PBMCs. The receptors come from a woman aged 40 to 50 in good health and CMV-seronegative.

The rearrangement uses TRBV4-3 and TRBJ1-1; perhaps TRBD1 as D (6 bases). The germline V gene has CDR1 LGHNA and CDR2 YSLEER. The CDR3 contains 15 residues. The ends were cut back, 1 base at V and 7 bases at J, with 16 bases in the middle. DNA for the CDR3: TGCGCCAGCAGCCAAGGGGCTCGGGTAGGGGGTGAAGCTTTCTTT. It specifies CASSQGARVGGEAFF.

V usage is TRBV5-4 and J usage is TRBJ2-7; 9 bases are a match to TRBD2. Losses at the gene ends were 3 bases for V and 2 bases for J; bases not matched to a gene: 3. The CDR3 extends over 14 amino acids. CDR1 is SGHNT, CDR2 YYREEE, per germline (reference sequence). In nucleotides, the CDR3 is TGTGCCAGCAGCTCTAGCGGGGAGCCCTACGAGCAGTACTTC. Amino acid sequence: CASSSSGEPYEQYF. Drawing the rest from reference TRBV5-4 and TRBJ2-7, the complete variable domain is ETGVTQSPTHLIKTRGQQVTLRCSSQSGHNTVSWYQQALGQGPQFIFQYYREEENGRGNFPPRFSGLQFPNYSSELNVNALELDDSALYLCASSSSGEPYEQYFGPGTRLTVT.

The rearrangement joins TRBV5-6 to TRBJ1-5; 7 nucleotides line up with TRBD1. Trimming cost V 2 bases and J 3 bases; bases outside gene matches: 8. CDR3 length: 16 amino acids. Germline V lookup: CDR1 SGHDT, CDR2 YYEEEE. The CDR3 region is CASSFDPDRVNQPQHF. In DNA, the CDR3 is TGTGCCAGCAGCTTTGACCCTGACAGGGTCAATCAGCCCCAGCATTTT. The full variable domain, with the rest looked up from reference TRBV5-6 and TRBJ1-5, is DAGVTQSPTHLIKTRGQQVTLRCSPKSGHDTVSWYQQALGQGPQFIFQYYEEEERQRGNFPDRFSGHQFPNYSSELNVNALLLGDSALYLCASSFDPDRVNQPQHFGDGTRLSIL.

The CDR3 DNA reads as TGTGCCAGCAGTATTGACAGGGGTCAGAACACTGAAGCTTTCTTT. Protein sequence: CASSIDRGQNTEAFF. The rearrangement links TRBV2 to TRBJ1-1; 8 bases match TRBD1. The V segment lost 5 bases and the J segment 1 base; nucleotides outside the gene matches: 6. The CDR3 contains 15 residues. Germline V gene sequence: CDR1 SNHLY, CDR2 FYNNEI.

This clone came up a few times. The CDR3 region has the DNA TGTGCCAGCAGTCCTATCACTAGCGGTGCCTACGAGCAGTACTTC. It translates to CASSPITSGAYEQYF. The V call is TRBV28, the J call TRBJ2-7, with TRBD2 matching over 8 bases. The V and J ends lost 5 bases and 2 bases, in that order; junction bases with no gene match: 8. The germline V gene encodes CDR1 MDHEN and CDR2 SYDVKM. The CDR3 contains 15 residues.

The rearrangement uses TRBV11-3 and TRBJ2-2, with TRBD2 identical over 8 bases. Germline-derived CDR1 and CDR2 are SGHNT and YENEEA. CDR3 length: 15 amino acids. The V gene end was trimmed by 3 bases and the J gene end by 5 bases; junction bases not matched to a gene: 5. The CDR3 coding sequence is TGTGCCAGCAGCTTGAGGCCTAGCGGGACCGGGGAGCTGTTTTTT. This gives the protein CASSLRPSGTGELFF.

Here the CDR3 reads CASSESRDSMNTEAFF. Here the CDR3 DNA reads TGCGCCAGCAGTGAGTCTCGGGACAGCATGAACACTGAAGCTTTCTTT. This chain links TRBV10-1 with TRBJ1-1; the match to TRBD1 covers 7 bases. Trimming at V came to 0 bases and at J to 0 bases, leaving 4 bases not matched to a gene. CDR1 is WNHNN and CDR2 is SYGVQD in the germline V gene (reference sequence). The CDR3 totals 16 residues.

The V and J genes are TRBV4-3 and TRBJ1-2; D is undetermined. The V gene lost 0 bases and the J gene lost 8 bases, with 13 bases spanning the gap. The germline CDR1 and CDR2 sequences are LGHNA and YSLEER. The CDR3 sequence is 14 residues long. In nucleotides, the CDR3 is TGCGCCAGCAGCCAAGAGTCGGTTGGAGGAGGCTACACCTTC. It specifies CASSQESVGGGYTF.

V and J are TRBV19 and TRBJ2-5; 10 bases are shared with TRBD2. CDR1 LNHDA and CDR2 SQIVND come from the germline V gene (reference sequence). The CDR3 loop spans 15 amino acids. Trimming cost V 7 bases and J 4 bases; bases outside gene matches: 9. Here the CDR3 DNA reads TGTGCCAGTACCTTGAGCGGGGGGGTCGGAGAGACCCAGTACTTC. Translation gives CASTLSGGVGETQYF.

This clone appeared a single time. The chain has TRBV5-6 and TRBJ2-7; 8 nucleotides align to TRBD1. CDR1 and CDR2 (germline): SGHDT, YYEEEE. The CDR3 covers 13 residues. V was pared by 2 bases and J by 7 bases, with 5 bases of the junction left unmatched. CDR3 amino acids: CASSLGRGREQYF. CDR3 DNA: TGTGCCAGCAGCTTAGGCAGGGGGCGAGAGCAGTACTTC. Full variable domain (outside the CDR3, taken from reference TRBV5-6 and TRBJ2-7): DAGVTQSPTHLIKTRGQQVTLRCSPKSGHDTVSWYQQALGQGPQFIFQYYEEEERQRGNFPDRFSGHQFPNYSSELNVNALLLGDSALYLCASSLGRGREQYFGPGTRLTVT.

The genes are TRBV5-6 and TRBJ1-1; 8 nucleotides agree with TRBD1. Trimming at V came to 0 bases and at J to 5 bases, leaving 3 bases not matched to a gene. Germline assignment: CDR1 SGHDT and CDR2 YYEEEE. CDR3 length equals 14 residues. CDR3 nucleotide sequence: TGTGCCAGCAGCTTGGGGACAGGGTCAACTGAAGCTTTCTTT. This translates into CASSLGTGSTEAFF.

The genes are TRBV6-5 and TRBJ1-1; 10 positions match TRBD1. Germline-derived CDR1 and CDR2 are MNHEY and SVGAGI. This CDR3 has 14 residues. Trimming removed 8 bases from V and 2 bases from J; junction bases left unmatched: 5. The CDR3 loop is CASADRGLNTEAFF. The CDR3 coding sequence is TGTGCCAGCGCCGACAGGGGGCTCAACACTGAAGCTTTCTTT.

The chain links TRBV5-6 to TRBJ2-1, with 10 bases matching TRBD2. Germline CDR1 and CDR2: SGHDT and YYEEEE. J was trimmed by 7 bases and V by 2 bases; bases with no gene match: 9. There are 16 residues in the CDR3. The CDR3 nucleotides read TGTGCCAGCAGCTTCAAAAGTAGCGGGAGGACTAATGAGCAGTTCTTC. This encodes CASSFKSSGRTNEQFF.

The chain employs TRBV7-2 and TRBJ2-2; possible D gene TRBD1, 5 bases. V was clipped by 1 base and J by 0 bases, with 9 bases between them. This CDR3 is built from 16 residues. Germline V gene lookup returns CDR1 SGHTA and CDR2 FQGNSA. The CDR3 spells CASSLGGTSNTGELFF. The CDR3 DNA is TGTGCCAGCAGCTTAGGGGGCACTTCGAACACCGGGGAGCTGTTTTTT.

In its sample, this clone was seen a few times. The CDR3: CASSRRGSTGELFF. CDR3 nucleotides: TGTGCCAGCAGTAGGAGGGGTTCCACCGGGGAGCTGTTTTTT. The chain recombines TRBV6-5 with TRBJ2-2, with a weak D call TRBD2 (6 bases). The germline V gene has CDR1 MNHEY and CDR2 SVGAGI. Trimming stripped 5 bases from V and 4 bases from J, with 11 bases between. The CDR3 loop spans 14 amino acids.

The chain joins TRBV19 to TRBJ1-5; 7 bases match TRBD1. The CDR3 spans 14 residues. V shed 7 bases, J shed 4 bases, and the junction held 7 bases outside the gene matches. The germline V gene has CDR1 LNHDA and CDR2 SQIVND (reference sequence). CDR3 sequence reads: CASTSGTVNQPQHF. The CDR3 bases are TGTGCCAGTACCTCCGGGACAGTAAATCAGCCCCAGCATTTT.

The chain links TRBV6-1 to TRBJ2-1; perhaps TRBD2 as D (6 bases). This CDR3 is built from 16 residues. Trimming stripped 1 base from V and 0 bases from J, with 10 bases between. CDR1 and CDR2 (germline): MNHNS, SASEGT. The CDR3 loop is CASSEVAGSSYNEQFF. The CDR3 nucleotides are TGTGCCAGCAGTGAAGTGGCGGGGAGCTCCTACAATGAGCAGTTCTTC.

In its sample, this clone was seen once. V usage is TRBV5-1 and J usage is TRBJ2-7, with D tentatively TRBD1 (7 bases). Trimming took off 3 bases at V and 3 bases at J, with 16 bases between the two ends. CDR1 is SGHRS, CDR2 YFSETQ, per germline. The CDR3 contains 15 residues. CDR3 sequence: CASSWLQGGHYEQYF. The CDR3 DNA reads as TGCGCCAGCAGCTGGCTGCAGGGGGGCCACTACGAGCAGTACTTC.

The chain has TRBV2 and TRBJ2-7; D unclear. The germline V gene has CDR1 SNHLY and CDR2 FYNNEI. The CDR3 consists of 10 residues. Trimming cost V 4 bases and J 5 bases, with 3 bases left between them. CDR3 region: CASSVNEQYF. Written as DNA, the CDR3 is TGTGCCAGCAGTGTCAACGAGCAGTACTTC. The whole variable domain, filled in from reference TRBV2 and TRBJ2-7, reads EPEVTQTPSHQVTQMGQEVILRCVPISNHLYFYWYRQILGQKVEFLVSFYNNEISEKSEIFDDQFSVERPDGSNFTLKIRSTKLEDSAMYFCASSVNEQYFGPGTRLTVT.

The rearrangement uses TRBV4-1 and TRBJ2-1, with 9 bases matching TRBD2. From germline, CDR1 is MGHRA and CDR2 YSYEKL. V gave up 5 bases and J gave up 3 bases; unmatched junction bases: 5. The CDR3 has 15 amino acids. CDR3 in DNA: TGCGCCAGCAGCTTACGGACTAGCGACTACAATGAGCAGTTCTTC. Protein sequence: CASSLRTSDYNEQFF.

The chain has TRBV6-5 and TRBJ1-1, with TRBD1 as a possible D gene (5 bases). CDR3 length equals 13 residues. V was pared by 0 bases and J by 5 bases, with 7 bases between. CDR1 and CDR2 from the germline V gene are MNHEY and SVGAGI. CDR3 sequence: CASSYSEGTEAFF. The CDR3 DNA follows: TGTGCCAGCAGTTACTCGGAGGGGACTGAAGCTTTCTTT.

V gene TRBV4-3 combines with J gene TRBJ1-1; D is unclear. CDR1 and CDR2 (germline): LGHNA, YSLEER. The ends were cut back, 0 bases at V and 2 bases at J, with 7 bases in the middle. The CDR3 is 14 amino acids. The CDR3 here is CASSQEESNTEAFF. The CDR3 DNA reads TGCGCCAGCAGCCAAGAAGAGAGTAACACTGAAGCTTTCTTT.

V is TRBV27 and J is TRBJ2-7; TRBD2 agrees at 7 bases. CDR3 length: 14 amino acids. Germline V lookup: CDR1 MNHEY, CDR2 SMNVEV (reference sequence). V trimming: 2 bases; J trimming: 6 bases; junction bases outside the gene matches: 7. The CDR3 DNA sequence: TGTGCCAGCAGTTTAGGGGGGGTCCGGCGCGAGCAGTACTTC. Its protein product is CASSLGGVRREQYF.

V usage is TRBV5-6 and J usage is TRBJ1-6; 9 bases align to TRBD1. The length of the CDR3 is 14 residues. Per germline, CDR1 SGHDT and CDR2 YYEEEE. Unmatched junction bases numbered 0, after V lost 0 bases and J lost 8 bases. CDR3 region: CASSLGTGDSPLHF. Written as DNA, the CDR3 is TGTGCCAGCAGCTTGGGGACAGGGGATTCACCCCTCCACTTT. Together with reference TRBV5-6 and TRBJ1-6, the CDR3 gives the full variable domain: DAGVTQSPTHLIKTRGQQVTLRCSPKSGHDTVSWYQQALGQGPQFIFQYYEEEERQRGNFPDRFSGHQFPNYSSELNVNALLLGDSALYLCASSLGTGDSPLHFGNGTRLTVT.

This clone occurred once. The chain has TRBV27 and TRBJ1-5; no clear D gene. CDR3 length: 10 amino acids. Between the trimmed V and J ends, which lost 6 bases and 8 bases, there was a span of 5 bases. Germline V lookup: CDR1 MNHEY, CDR2 SMNVEV (reference sequence). CDR3 in DNA: TGTGCCAGCAGCCATGAGCCCCAGCATTTT. It yields the protein CASSHEPQHF.

The V and J genes are TRBV5-4 and TRBJ2-2; a weak D match, TRBD2 (5 bases). Deletions cut 1 base from V and 5 bases from J, with 9 bases between. The germline V gene has CDR1 SGHNT and CDR2 YYREEE (reference sequence). The CDR3 has 14 amino acids. The CDR3 DNA reads as TGTGCCAGCAGCTTGATCGGGGATACCGGGGAGCTGTTTTTT. Translating gives CASSLIGDTGELFF.